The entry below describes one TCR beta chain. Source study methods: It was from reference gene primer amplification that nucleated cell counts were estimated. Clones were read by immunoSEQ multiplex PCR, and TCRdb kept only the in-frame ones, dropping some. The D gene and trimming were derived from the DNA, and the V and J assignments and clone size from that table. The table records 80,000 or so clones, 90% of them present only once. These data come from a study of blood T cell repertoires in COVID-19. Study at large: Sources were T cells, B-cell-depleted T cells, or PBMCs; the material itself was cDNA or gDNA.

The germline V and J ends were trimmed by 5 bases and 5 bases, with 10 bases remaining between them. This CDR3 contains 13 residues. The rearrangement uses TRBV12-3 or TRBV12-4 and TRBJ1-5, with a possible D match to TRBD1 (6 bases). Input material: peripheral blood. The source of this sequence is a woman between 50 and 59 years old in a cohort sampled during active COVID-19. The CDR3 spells CASSGGAYQPQHF. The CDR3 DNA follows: TGTGCCAGCAGTGGGGGGGCCTATCAGCCCCAGCATTTT.